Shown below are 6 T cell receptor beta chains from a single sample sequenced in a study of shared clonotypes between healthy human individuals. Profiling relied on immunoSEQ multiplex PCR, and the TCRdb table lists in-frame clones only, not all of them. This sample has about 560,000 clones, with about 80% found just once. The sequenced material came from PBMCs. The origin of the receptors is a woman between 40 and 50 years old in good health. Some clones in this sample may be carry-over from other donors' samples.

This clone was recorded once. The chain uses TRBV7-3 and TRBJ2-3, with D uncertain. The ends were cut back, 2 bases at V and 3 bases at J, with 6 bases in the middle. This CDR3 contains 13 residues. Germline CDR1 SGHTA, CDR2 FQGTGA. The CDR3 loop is CASSLWGTDTQYF. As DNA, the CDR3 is TGTGCCAGCAGCTTATGGGGAACAGATACGCAGTATTTT.

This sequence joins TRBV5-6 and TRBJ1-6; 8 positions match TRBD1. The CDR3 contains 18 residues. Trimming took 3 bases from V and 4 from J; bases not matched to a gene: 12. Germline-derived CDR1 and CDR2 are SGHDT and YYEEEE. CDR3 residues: CASSSREGQDRYNSPLHF. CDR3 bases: TGTGCCAGCAGCTCGCGTGAGGGACAGGACCGATATAATTCACCCCTCCACTTT.

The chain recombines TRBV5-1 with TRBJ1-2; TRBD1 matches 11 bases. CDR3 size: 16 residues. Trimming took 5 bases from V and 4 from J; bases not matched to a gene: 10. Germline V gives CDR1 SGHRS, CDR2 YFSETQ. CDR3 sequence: CASRVAPGTGGYGYTF. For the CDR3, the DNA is TGCGCCAGCAGGGTAGCCCCCGGGACAGGGGGCTATGGCTACACCTTC.

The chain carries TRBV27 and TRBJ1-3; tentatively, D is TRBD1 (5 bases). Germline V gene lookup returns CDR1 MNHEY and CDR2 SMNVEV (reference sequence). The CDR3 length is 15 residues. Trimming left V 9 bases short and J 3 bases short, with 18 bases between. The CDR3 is CASWGGRGGGNTIYF. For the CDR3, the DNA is TGTGCCAGTTGGGGGGGGAGGGGAGGTGGAAACACCATATATTTT.

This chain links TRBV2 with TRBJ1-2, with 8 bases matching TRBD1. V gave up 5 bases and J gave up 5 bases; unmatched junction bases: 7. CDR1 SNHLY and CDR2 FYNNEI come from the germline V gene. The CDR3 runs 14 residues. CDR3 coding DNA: TGTGCCAGCAGTAGGACAGGGCAGGATTATGGCTACACCTTC. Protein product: CASSRTGQDYGYTF.

CDR3 sequence (DNA): TGTGCCAGCAGTGATCCGACGAAGAGGGGAGTTCTCGAGCAGTACTTC. Translation: CASSDPTKRGVLEQYF. V gene TRBV25-1 combines with J gene TRBJ2-7; D is perhaps TRBD1 or TRBD2 (5 bases each). CDR3 size: 16 residues. Germline lookup yields CDR1 MGHDK and CDR2 SYGVNS. V lost 3 bases to trimming and J lost 6 bases, with 21 bases between them.